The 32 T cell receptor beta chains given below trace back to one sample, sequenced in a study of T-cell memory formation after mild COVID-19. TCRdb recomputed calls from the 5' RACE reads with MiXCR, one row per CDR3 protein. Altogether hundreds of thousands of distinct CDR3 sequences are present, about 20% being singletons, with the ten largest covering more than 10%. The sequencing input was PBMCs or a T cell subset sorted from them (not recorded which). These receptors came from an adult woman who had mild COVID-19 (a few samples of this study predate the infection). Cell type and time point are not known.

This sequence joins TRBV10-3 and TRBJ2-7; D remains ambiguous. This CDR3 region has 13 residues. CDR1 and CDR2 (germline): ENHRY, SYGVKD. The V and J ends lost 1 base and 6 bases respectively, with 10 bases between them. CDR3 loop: CAISEFPSREQYF. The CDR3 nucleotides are TGTGCCATCAGTGAGTTTCCTAGTCGCGAGCAGTACTTC.

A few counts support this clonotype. CDR3 nucleotides: TGTGCCAGCAGCCAAGACGGGACACTCGAGACCCAGTACTTC. Protein product: CASSQDGTLETQYF. The V call is TRBV14, the J call TRBJ2-5; tentatively, D is TRBD1 (6 bases). Germline CDR1 is SGHDN and CDR2 is FVKESK. V was clipped by 0 bases and J by 5 bases, with 10 bases between them. The CDR3 totals 14 residues.

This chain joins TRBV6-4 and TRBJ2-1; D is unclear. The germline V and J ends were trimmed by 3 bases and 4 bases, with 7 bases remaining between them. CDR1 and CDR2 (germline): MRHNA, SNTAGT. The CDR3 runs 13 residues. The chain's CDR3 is CASSENTYNEQFF. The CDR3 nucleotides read TGTGCCAGCAGTGAAAACACTTACAATGAGCAGTTCTTC.

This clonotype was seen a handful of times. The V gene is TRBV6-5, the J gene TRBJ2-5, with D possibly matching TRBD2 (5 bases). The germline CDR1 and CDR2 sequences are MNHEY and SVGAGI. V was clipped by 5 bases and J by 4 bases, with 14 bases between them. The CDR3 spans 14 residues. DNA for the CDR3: TGTGCCAGCAGTAATAGCGTCTTCATAGAGACCCAGTACTTC. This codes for CASSNSVFIETQYF.

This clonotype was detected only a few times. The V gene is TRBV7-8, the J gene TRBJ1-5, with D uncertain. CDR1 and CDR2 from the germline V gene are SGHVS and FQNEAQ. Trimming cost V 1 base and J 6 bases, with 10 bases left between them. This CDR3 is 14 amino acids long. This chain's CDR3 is CASSLGAVGQPQHF. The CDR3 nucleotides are TGTGCCAGCAGCTTAGGCGCAGTCGGTCAGCCCCAGCATTTT.

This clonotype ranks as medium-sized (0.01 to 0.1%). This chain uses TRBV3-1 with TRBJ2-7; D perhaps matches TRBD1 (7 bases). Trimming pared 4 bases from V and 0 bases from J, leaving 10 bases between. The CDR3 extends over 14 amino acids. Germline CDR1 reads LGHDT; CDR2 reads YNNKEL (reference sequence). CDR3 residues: CASSRGDSSYEQYF. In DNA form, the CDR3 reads TGTGCCAGCAGCCGGGGGGACAGCTCCTACGAGCAGTACTTC.

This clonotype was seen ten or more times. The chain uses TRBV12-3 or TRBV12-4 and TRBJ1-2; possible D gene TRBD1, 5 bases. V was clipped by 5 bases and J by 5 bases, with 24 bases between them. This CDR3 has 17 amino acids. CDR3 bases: TGTGCCAGCAGTCTGAACCCACGGACGGCAGGGTCGTATGGCTACACCTTC. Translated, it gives CASSLNPRTAGSYGYTF.

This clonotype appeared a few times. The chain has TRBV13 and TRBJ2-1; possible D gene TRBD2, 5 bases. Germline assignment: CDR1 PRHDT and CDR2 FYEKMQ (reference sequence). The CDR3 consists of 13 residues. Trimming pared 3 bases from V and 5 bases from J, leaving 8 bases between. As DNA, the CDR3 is TGTGCCAGCAGCTTCCTCGGGAACAATGAGCAGTTCTTC. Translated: CASSFLGNNEQFF.

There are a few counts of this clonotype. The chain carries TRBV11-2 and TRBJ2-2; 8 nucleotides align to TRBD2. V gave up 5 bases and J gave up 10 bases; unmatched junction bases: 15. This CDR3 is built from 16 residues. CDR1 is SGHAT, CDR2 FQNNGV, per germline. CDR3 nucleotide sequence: TGTGCCAGCAGCCCTCCTGCCAGCGGGAGTTGGGCGGAGCTGTTTTTT. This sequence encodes CASSPPASGSWAELFF.

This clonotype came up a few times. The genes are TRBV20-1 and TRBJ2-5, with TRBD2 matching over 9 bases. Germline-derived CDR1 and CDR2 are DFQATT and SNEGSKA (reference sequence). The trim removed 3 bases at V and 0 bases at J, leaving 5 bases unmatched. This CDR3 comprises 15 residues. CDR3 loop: CSASRLAGNQETQYF. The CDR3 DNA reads TGCAGTGCTAGTAGGCTAGCGGGAAACCAAGAGACCCAGTACTTC.

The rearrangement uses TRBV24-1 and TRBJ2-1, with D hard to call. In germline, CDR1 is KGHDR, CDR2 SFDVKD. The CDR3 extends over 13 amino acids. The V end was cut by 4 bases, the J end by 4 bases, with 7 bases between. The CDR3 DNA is TGTGCCACCAGTGAACTACCTTACAATGAGCAGTTCTTC. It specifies CATSELPYNEQFF.

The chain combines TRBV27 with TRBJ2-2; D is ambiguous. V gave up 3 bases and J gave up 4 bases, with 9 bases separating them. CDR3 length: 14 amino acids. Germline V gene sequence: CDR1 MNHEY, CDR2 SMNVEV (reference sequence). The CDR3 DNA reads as TGTGCCAGCAGTTTGTATCTCTTCACCGGGGAGCTGTTTTTT. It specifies CASSLYLFTGELFF.

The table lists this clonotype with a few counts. CDR3 DNA: TGTGCCAGCAGCCAGGATGTGGGTAGGGGAGAGCAGTACTTC. This encodes CASSQDVGRGEQYF. The chain has TRBV4-2 and TRBJ2-7, with D perhaps TRBD1 (5 bases). The CDR3 runs 14 residues. Between the trimmed V and J ends, which lost 3 bases and 7 bases, there was a span of 16 bases. Per the germline V gene, CDR1 is LGHNA and CDR2 is YNFKEQ.

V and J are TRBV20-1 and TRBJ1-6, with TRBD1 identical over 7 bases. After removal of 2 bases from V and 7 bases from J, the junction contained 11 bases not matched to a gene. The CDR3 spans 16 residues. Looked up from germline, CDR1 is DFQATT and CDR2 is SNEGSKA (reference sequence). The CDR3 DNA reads TGCAGTGCTAGAAGGGGGCCGGGGAAGGGAAATTCACCCCTCCACTTT. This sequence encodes CSARRGPGKGNSPLHF.

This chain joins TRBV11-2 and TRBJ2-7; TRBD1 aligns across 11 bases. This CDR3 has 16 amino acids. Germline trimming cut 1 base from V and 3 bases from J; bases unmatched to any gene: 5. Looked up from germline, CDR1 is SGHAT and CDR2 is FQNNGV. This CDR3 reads CASSLGGGTGGYEQYF. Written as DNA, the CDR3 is TGTGCCAGCAGCTTAGGAGGAGGGACAGGGGGCTACGAGCAGTACTTC.

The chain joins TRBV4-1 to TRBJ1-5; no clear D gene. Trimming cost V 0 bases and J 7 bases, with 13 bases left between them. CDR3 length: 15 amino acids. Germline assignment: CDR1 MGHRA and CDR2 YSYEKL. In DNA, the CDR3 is TGCGCCAGCAGCCAAGATAGCAAGGGAGACCAGCCCCAGCATTTT. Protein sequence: CASSQDSKGDQPQHF.

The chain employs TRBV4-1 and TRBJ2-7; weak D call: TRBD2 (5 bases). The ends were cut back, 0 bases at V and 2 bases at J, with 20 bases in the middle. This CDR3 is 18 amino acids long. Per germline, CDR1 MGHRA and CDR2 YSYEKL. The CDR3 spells CASSQDLTGRGNTYEQYF. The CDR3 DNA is TGCGCCAGCAGCCAAGATCTAACGGGAAGAGGGAATACCTACGAGCAGTACTTC.

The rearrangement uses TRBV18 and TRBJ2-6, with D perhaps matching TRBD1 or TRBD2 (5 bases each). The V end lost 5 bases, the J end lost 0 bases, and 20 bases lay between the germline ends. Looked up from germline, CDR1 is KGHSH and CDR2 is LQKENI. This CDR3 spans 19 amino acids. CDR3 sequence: CASSDKGRRESSGANVLTF. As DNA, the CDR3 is TGTGCCAGCTCAGATAAGGGACGCAGAGAAAGCTCTGGGGCCAACGTCCTGACTTTC.

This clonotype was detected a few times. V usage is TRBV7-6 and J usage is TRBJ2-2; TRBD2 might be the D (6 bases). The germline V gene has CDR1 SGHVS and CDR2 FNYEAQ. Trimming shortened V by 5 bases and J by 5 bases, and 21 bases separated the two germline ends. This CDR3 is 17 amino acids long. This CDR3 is CASSPPWKGTGTGELFF. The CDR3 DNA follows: TGTGCCAGCAGCCCCCCTTGGAAGGGGACTGGGACCGGGGAGCTGTTTTTT.

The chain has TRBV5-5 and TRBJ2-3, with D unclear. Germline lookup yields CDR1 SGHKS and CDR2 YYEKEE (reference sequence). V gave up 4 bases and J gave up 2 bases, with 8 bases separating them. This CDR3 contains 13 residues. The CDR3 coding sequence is TGTGCCAGCAGCGACCCGCCCACAGATACGCAGTATTTT. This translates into CASSDPPTDTQYF.

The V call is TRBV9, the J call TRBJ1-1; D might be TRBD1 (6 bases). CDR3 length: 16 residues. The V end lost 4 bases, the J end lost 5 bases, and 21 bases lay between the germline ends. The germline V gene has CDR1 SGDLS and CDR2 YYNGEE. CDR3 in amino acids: CASSYREGARGTEAFF. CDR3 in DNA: TGTGCCAGCAGCTACAGGGAAGGGGCGAGAGGGACTGAAGCTTTCTTT.

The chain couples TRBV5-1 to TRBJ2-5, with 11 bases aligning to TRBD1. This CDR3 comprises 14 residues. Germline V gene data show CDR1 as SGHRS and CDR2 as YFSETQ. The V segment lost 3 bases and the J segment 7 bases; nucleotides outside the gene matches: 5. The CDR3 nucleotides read TGCGCCAGCAGCTCGGACAGGGGGCACTTGACCCAGTACTTC. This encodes CASSSDRGHLTQYF. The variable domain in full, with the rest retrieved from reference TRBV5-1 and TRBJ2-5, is KAGVTQTPRYLIKTRGQQVTLSCSPISGHRSVSWYQQTPGQGLQFLFEYFSETQRNKGNFPGRFSGRQFSNSRSEMNVSTLELGDSALYLCASSSDRGHLTQYFGPGTRLLVL.

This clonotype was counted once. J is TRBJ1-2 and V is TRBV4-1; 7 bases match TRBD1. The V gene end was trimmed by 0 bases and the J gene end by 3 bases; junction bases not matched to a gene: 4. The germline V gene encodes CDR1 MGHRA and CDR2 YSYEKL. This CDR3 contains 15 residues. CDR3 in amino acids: CASSQDNRGYYGYTF. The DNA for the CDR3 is TGCGCCAGCAGCCAAGATAACAGGGGTTACTATGGCTACACCTTC.

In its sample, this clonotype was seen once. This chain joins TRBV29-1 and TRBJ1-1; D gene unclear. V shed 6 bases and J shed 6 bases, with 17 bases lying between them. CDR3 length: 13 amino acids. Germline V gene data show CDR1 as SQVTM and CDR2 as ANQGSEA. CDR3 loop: CSVASPLDAEAFF. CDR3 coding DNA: TGCAGCGTGGCGAGCCCCCTCGACGCTGAAGCTTTCTTT.

The CDR3: CSASSGRKGGNQPQHF. The DNA of the CDR3 is TGCAGTGCTAGCTCCGGCCGGAAGGGTGGCAATCAGCCCCAGCATTTT. J is TRBJ1-5 and V is TRBV20-1; D is uncertain. CDR3 size: 16 residues. Trimming pared 3 bases from V and 2 bases from J, leaving 17 bases between. The germline V gene has CDR1 DFQATT and CDR2 SNEGSKA (reference sequence).

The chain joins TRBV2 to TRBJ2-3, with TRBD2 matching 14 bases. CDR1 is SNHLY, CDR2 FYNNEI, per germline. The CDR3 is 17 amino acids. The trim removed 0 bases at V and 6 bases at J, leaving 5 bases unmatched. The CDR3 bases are TGTGCCAGCAGTGAAGCAGAGACTAGCGGGGGGGTGGATACGCAGTATTTT. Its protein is CASSEAETSGGVDTQYF.

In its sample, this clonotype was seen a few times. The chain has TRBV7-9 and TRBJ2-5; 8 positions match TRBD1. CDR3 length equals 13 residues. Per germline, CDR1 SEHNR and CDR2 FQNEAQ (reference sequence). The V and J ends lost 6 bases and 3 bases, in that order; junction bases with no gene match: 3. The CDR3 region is CASSETGEETQYF. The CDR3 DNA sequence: TGTGCCAGCAGTGAGACAGGGGAAGAGACCCAGTACTTC. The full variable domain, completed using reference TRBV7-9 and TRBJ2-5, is DTGVSQNPRHKITKRGQNVTFRCDPISEHNRLYWYRQTLGQGPEFLTYFQNEAQLEKSRLLSDRFSAERPKGSFSTLEIQRTEQGDSAMYLCASSETGEETQYFGPGTRLLVL.

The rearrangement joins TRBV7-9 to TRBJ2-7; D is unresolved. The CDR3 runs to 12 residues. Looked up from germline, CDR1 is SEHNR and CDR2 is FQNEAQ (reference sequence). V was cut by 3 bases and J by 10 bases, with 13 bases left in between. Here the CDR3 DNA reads TGTGCCAGCAGCTTCCCCCTACGAGAACAGTACTTC. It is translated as CASSFPLREQYF.

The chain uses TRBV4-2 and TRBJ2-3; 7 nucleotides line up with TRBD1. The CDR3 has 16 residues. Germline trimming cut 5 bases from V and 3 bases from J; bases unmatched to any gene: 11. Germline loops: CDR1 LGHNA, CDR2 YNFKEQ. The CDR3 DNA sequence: TGTGCCAGCAGCTCACTGGCGGACAGGAGGACAGATACGCAGTATTTT. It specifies CASSSLADRRTDTQYF.

The CDR3 here is CAISPRLVGQDNEQFF. The DNA of the CDR3 is TGTGCCATCAGCCCCAGACTAGTAGGTCAGGACAATGAGCAGTTCTTC. V and J are TRBV10-3 and TRBJ2-1; TRBD2 might be the D (6 bases). Germline assignment: CDR1 ENHRY and CDR2 SYGVKD. This CDR3 comprises 16 residues. V lost 6 bases to trimming and J lost 5 bases, with 20 bases between them.

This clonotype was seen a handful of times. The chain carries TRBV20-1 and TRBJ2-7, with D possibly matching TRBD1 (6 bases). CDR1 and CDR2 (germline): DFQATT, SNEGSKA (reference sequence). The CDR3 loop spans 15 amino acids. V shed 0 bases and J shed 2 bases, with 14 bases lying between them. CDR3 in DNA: TGCAGTGCTAGAGATACCAGGACAGTGACCTACGAGCAGTACTTC. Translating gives CSARDTRTVTYEQYF.

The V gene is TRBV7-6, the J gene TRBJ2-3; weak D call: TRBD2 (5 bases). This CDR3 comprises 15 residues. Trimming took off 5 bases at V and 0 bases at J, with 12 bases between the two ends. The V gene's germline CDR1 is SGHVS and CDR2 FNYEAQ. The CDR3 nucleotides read TGTGCCAGCAGCCAGCACGGGGTTAGCACAGATACGCAGTATTTT. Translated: CASSQHGVSTDTQYF.